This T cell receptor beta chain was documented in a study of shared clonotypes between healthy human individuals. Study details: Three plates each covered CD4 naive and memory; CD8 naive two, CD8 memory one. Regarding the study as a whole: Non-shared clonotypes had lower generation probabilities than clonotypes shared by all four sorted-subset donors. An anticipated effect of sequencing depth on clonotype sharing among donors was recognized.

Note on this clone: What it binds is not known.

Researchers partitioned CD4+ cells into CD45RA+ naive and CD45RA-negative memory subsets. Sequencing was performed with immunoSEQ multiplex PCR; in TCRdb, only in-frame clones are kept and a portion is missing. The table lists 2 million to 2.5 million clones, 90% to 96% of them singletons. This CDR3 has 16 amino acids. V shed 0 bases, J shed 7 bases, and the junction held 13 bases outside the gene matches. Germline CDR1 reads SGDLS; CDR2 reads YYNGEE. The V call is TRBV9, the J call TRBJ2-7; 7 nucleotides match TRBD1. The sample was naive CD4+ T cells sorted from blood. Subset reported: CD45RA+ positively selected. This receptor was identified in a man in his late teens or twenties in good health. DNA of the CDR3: TGTGCCAGCAGCGTAGGGTTGGACAGGTCCTCTTGGGAGCAGTACTTC. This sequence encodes CASSVGLDRSSWEQYF. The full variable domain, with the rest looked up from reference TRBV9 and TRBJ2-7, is DSGVTQTPKHLITATGQRVTLRCSPRSGDLSVYWYQQSLDQGLQFLIQYYNGEERAKGNILERFSAQQFPDLHSELNLSSLELGDSALYFCASSVGLDRSSWEQYFGPGTRLTVT.